The 4 T cell receptor beta chains below all came from one sample that was sequenced in a study of cytomegalovirus exposure and HLA in healthy donors. The PCR ran on 60 Vbeta and 13 Jbeta primers. Only in-frame clones appear in the TCRdb table, and some are missing; sequencing was by immunoSEQ multiplex PCR. The sample holds 150,000 to 200,000 clones, roughly 72% seen once. The sequenced sample consisted of PBMCs. All receptors come from a woman in her twenties or thirties in good health and CMV-seropositive.

Details on this clone: At one end the junction does not follow the germline gene, possibly because of a read error. The chain joins TRBV6-1 to TRBJ2-7; D might be TRBD1 (5 bases). Per the germline V gene, CDR1 is MNHNS and CDR2 is SASEGT. The CDR3 is made up of 12 amino acids. The CDR3 sequence is CASSKDSYQQYF. The CDR3 coding sequence is TGTGCCAGCAGCAAAGACAGCTACCAGCAGTACTTC.

Only a few counts were recorded for this clone. The chain couples TRBV28 to TRBJ2-2, with 8 bases identical to TRBD1. The CDR3 runs to 14 residues. Germline values: CDR1 MDHEN, CDR2 SYDVKM. The V gene end was trimmed by 8 bases and the J gene end by 0 bases; junction bases not matched to a gene: 2. This CDR3 is CASRTGTNTGELFF. As DNA, the CDR3 is TGTGCCAGCCGGACAGGGACGAACACCGGGGAGCTGTTTTTT.

The chain has TRBV27 and TRBJ1-1, with TRBD1 identical over 8 bases. V shed 3 bases, J shed 1 base, and the junction held 1 base outside the gene matches. The CDR3 has 14 residues. CDR1 is MNHEY, CDR2 SMNVEV, per germline (reference sequence). This CDR3 reads CASSFQGANTEAFF. The CDR3, as DNA: TGTGCCAGCAGTTTTCAGGGGGCGAACACTGAAGCTTTCTTT.

Regarding this clone: One end of the junction is discordant with germline, which a read error may explain. Other DNA sequences in this sample translate to the same CDR3. V and J are TRBV4-3 and TRBJ1-2; D uncertain. This CDR3 has 15 amino acids. In germline, CDR1 is LGHNA, CDR2 YSLEER. CDR3 loop: CASSQEPGLGNGYTF. The CDR3 nucleotides read TGCGCCAGCAGTCAAGAACCGGGGTTAGGGAATGGCTACACCTTC.